Listed here are 22 T cell receptor beta chains from one sample, sequenced in a study of technical replicates of blood from several donors. TCRdb keeps only in-frame clones here, not all; method: immunoSEQ multiplex PCR. The table lists over 50,000 clones, approximately 86% of them singletons. The specimen sequenced was PBMCs. These receptors all stem from a human donor in good health. Some clones in this sample may be carry-over from other donors' samples.

The chain joins TRBV15 to TRBJ1-4; D call uncertain. The V gene lost 0 bases and the J gene lost 0 bases, with 5 bases spanning the gap. The CDR3 is made up of 15 amino acids. Germline V gene sequence: CDR1 LNHNV, CDR2 YYDKDF (reference sequence). CDR3: CATSRDLSTNEKLFF. As DNA, the CDR3 is TGTGCCACCAGCAGAGATTTATCAACTAATGAAAAACTGTTTTTT.

The chain uses TRBV7-9 and TRBJ2-3; 12 bases map to TRBD1. The ends lost 2 bases at V and 6 bases at J; junction bases unmatched: 6. The CDR3 runs to 16 residues. Germline V lookup: CDR1 SEHNR, CDR2 FQNEAQ (reference sequence). CDR3: CASSLLGQGAVDTQYF. Here the CDR3 DNA reads TGTGCCAGCAGCTTACTGGGACAGGGGGCTGTGGATACGCAGTATTTT. The variable domain in full, completed from reference TRBV7-9 and TRBJ2-3, reads DTGVSQNPRHKITKRGQNVTFRCDPISEHNRLYWYRQTLGQGPEFLTYFQNEAQLEKSRLLSDRFSAERPKGSFSTLEIQRTEQGDSAMYLCASSLLGQGAVDTQYFGPGTRLTVL.

V usage is TRBV11-1 and J usage is TRBJ2-7; 7 nucleotides match TRBD1. V was clipped by 6 bases and J by 2 bases; unmatched bases: 4. CDR1 SGHAT and CDR2 FQDESV come from the germline V gene (reference sequence). The CDR3 extends over 13 amino acids. The CDR3 loop is CASSKGQTYEQYF. DNA for the CDR3: TGTGCCAGCAGTAAGGGACAGACCTACGAGCAGTACTTC.

This clone was observed once. This chain connects TRBV7-2 to TRBJ2-3; D is undetermined. V was pared by 4 bases and J by 4 bases, with 9 bases between. Germline lookup yields CDR1 SGHTA and CDR2 FQGNSA. The CDR3 covers 13 residues. For the CDR3, the DNA is TGTGCCAGCAGCTCACGGGTCGCAGATACGCAGTATTTT. Residues: CASSSRVADTQYF.

V gene TRBV13 combines with J gene TRBJ2-3; TRBD1 agrees at 8 bases. Unmatched junction bases numbered 9, after V lost 4 bases and J lost 6 bases. This CDR3 contains 15 residues. Germline V gene sequence: CDR1 PRHDT, CDR2 FYEKMQ (reference sequence). Here the CDR3 reads CASSSGLGTGDTQYF. The CDR3 DNA is TGTGCCAGCAGCTCGGGCCTGGGGACAGGCGATACGCAGTATTTT.

J is TRBJ1-6 and V is TRBV7-8; D is ambiguous. CDR3 length equals 15 residues. The germline CDR1 and CDR2 sequences are SGHVS and FQNEAQ. V lost 3 bases to trimming and J lost 9 bases, with 15 bases between them. This chain's CDR3 is CASSFFLKPFSPLHF. The CDR3 coding sequence is TGTGCCAGCAGCTTTTTTTTAAAGCCATTTTCACCCCTCCACTTT.

This chain uses TRBV5-6 with TRBJ1-5; D might be TRBD1 (6 bases). V dropped 4 bases and J dropped 10 bases, with 18 bases sitting between them. The germline CDR1 and CDR2 sequences are SGHDT and YYEEEE. The CDR3 extends over 14 amino acids. Here the CDR3 DNA reads TGTGCCAGCAGCGTTCGGGACAACCCCCGTCCCCAGCATTTT. Amino acid sequence: CASSVRDNPRPQHF.

CDR3 residues: CASSNQQGYEQYF. In DNA form, the CDR3 reads TGTGCCAGTAGTAATCAACAGGGTTACGAGCAGTACTTC. V gene TRBV19 combines with J gene TRBJ2-7; tentative D call: TRBD1 (6 bases). Trimming shortened V by 4 bases and J by 4 bases, and 11 bases separated the two germline ends. The CDR3 contains 13 residues. In germline, CDR1 is LNHDA, CDR2 SQIVND (reference sequence).

The chain joins TRBV9 to TRBJ1-2; D gene uncertain. The V end was cut by 4 bases, the J end by 1 base, with 17 bases between. Germline CDR1 is SGDLS and CDR2 is YYNGEE. The CDR3 loop spans 16 amino acids. CDR3 protein: CASSPGGLHFNYGYTF. DNA for the CDR3: TGTGCCAGCAGCCCTGGTGGGCTCCACTTTAACTATGGCTACACCTTC.

A few counts support this clone. The chain joins TRBV7-2 to TRBJ1-2, with TRBD1 identical over 7 bases. Trimming removed 4 bases from V and 1 base from J; junction bases left unmatched: 3. CDR1 SGHTA and CDR2 FQGNSA come from the germline V gene. CDR3 length: 14 amino acids. This CDR3 is CASSWRQGNYGYTF. The CDR3 DNA is TGTGCCAGCAGCTGGCGACAGGGTAACTATGGCTACACCTTC.

The rearrangement links TRBV13 to TRBJ2-7; 15 bases line up with TRBD2. This CDR3 has 15 amino acids. CDR1 and CDR2 from the germline V gene are PRHDT and FYEKMQ (reference sequence). J was trimmed by 3 bases and V by 6 bases; bases with no gene match: 3. For the CDR3, the DNA is TGTGCCAGCAGACCGGGACTAGCGGGGGGCTACGAGCAGTACTTC. Amino acids: CASRPGLAGGYEQYF.

The chain links TRBV19 to TRBJ1-1, with 10 bases aligning to TRBD1. CDR3 length equals 15 residues. Trimming removed 8 bases from V and 1 base from J; junction bases left unmatched: 7. CDR1 and CDR2 (germline): LNHDA, SQIVND (reference sequence). The CDR3 spells CASYKTGGANTEAFF. For the CDR3, the DNA is TGTGCCAGTTATAAGACAGGGGGCGCGAACACTGAAGCTTTCTTT.

V usage is TRBV10-3 and J usage is TRBJ2-7, with 12 bases lining up with TRBD2. Per germline, CDR1 ENHRY and CDR2 SYGVKD. The CDR3 spans 15 residues. The trim removed 3 bases at V and 2 bases at J, leaving 2 bases unmatched. The CDR3 here is CAISDSSGGAYEQYF. Written as DNA, the CDR3 is TGTGCCATCAGTGACTCTAGCGGGGGGGCCTACGAGCAGTACTTC.

The rearrangement uses TRBV10-3 and TRBJ1-2, with 9 positions matching TRBD1. The CDR3 is made up of 13 amino acids. Germline V gives CDR1 ENHRY, CDR2 SYGVKD. The J segment lost 4 bases and the V segment lost 10 bases, leaving 7 bases of the junction unmatched. CDR3 sequence reads: CATSTGGFYGYTF. CDR3 coding DNA: TGTGCCACCTCGACAGGGGGTTTCTATGGCTACACCTTC.

This clone was recorded at least ten times. This chain joins TRBV2 and TRBJ2-1, with 14 bases fitting TRBD2. Germline CDR1 SNHLY, CDR2 FYNNEI. This CDR3 is built from 16 residues. J gave up 12 bases and V 10 bases, and 17 bases lay outside the gene matches. As DNA, the CDR3 is TGTGCCACGGTTAAGACCGGGACTAGCGGGAGCCTAGGGCAGTTCTTC. Amino acid sequence: CATVKTGTSGSLGQFF. Drawing the rest from reference TRBV2 and TRBJ2-1, the complete variable domain is EPEVTQTPSHQVTQMGQEVILRCVPISNHLYFYWYRQILGQKVEFLVSFYNNEISEKSEIFDDQFSVERPDGSNFTLKIRSTKLEDSAMYFCATVKTGTSGSLGQFFGPGTRLTVL.

CDR3 nucleotides: TGTGCCAGCAGCTTGAGGTTGTCAGCGGGACAAGAGACCCAGTACTTC. Its protein is CASSLRLSAGQETQYF. The rearrangement uses TRBV5-4 and TRBJ2-5, with TRBD2 identical over 7 bases. The germline gives CDR1 SGHNT, CDR2 YYREEE (reference sequence). The CDR3 is 16 residues long. J was trimmed by 2 bases and V by 1 base; bases with no gene match: 8.

This clone has a single count. V gene TRBV6-1 combines with J gene TRBJ1-1; D gene uncertain. CDR3 length: 14 residues. The V gene lost 6 bases and the J gene lost 2 bases, with 13 bases spanning the gap. CDR1 MNHNS and CDR2 SASEGT come from the germline V gene. The CDR3 region is CASRPRRTNTEAFF. The DNA for the CDR3 is TGTGCCAGCAGACCCCGGAGGACCAACACTGAAGCTTTCTTT.

A remark on this clone: Distinct nucleotide sequences in the sample also encode this CDR3. The chain carries TRBV2 and TRBJ1-5; D is perhaps TRBD1 (6 bases). The CDR3 loop spans 13 amino acids. The germline V and J ends were trimmed by 6 bases and 4 bases, with 10 bases remaining between them. Germline CDR1 SNHLY, CDR2 FYNNEI. The CDR3: CASRRQENQPQHF. DNA of the CDR3: TGTGCCAGCAGGAGACAGGAGAATCAGCCCCAGCATTTT.

This chain uses TRBV19 with TRBJ1-6; 9 bases map to TRBD1. V was pared by 3 bases and J by 10 bases, with 4 bases of the junction left unmatched. The CDR3 sequence is 14 residues long. Germline V CDR1 and CDR2: LNHDA, SQIVND (reference sequence). The CDR3 region has the DNA TGTGCCAGTAGTATTGGGACAGGGAGGTCACCCCTCCACTTT. Encoded protein: CASSIGTGRSPLHF.

This sequence joins TRBV6-5 and TRBJ1-1, with TRBD1 matching over 8 bases. V trimming: 8 bases; J trimming: 0 bases; junction bases outside the gene matches: 8. The germline gives CDR1 MNHEY, CDR2 SVGAGI. The CDR3 totals 15 residues. This chain's CDR3 is CASQGASGMNTEAFF. CDR3 nucleotides: TGTGCCAGCCAGGGGGCTTCAGGGATGAACACTGAAGCTTTCTTT.

V gene TRBV30 combines with J gene TRBJ2-1; 9 positions match TRBD1. The V gene's germline CDR1 is GTSNPN and CDR2 SVGIG (reference sequence). The J segment lost 6 bases and the V segment lost 7 bases, leaving 13 bases of the junction unmatched. This CDR3 contains 15 residues. The CDR3 nucleotides read TGTGCCTACGAGACCGGGACAGGGCCTGCCAATGAGCAGTTCTTC. Its translation: CAYETGTGPANEQFF. Variable domain in full (rest from reference TRBV30 and TRBJ2-1): SQTIHQWPATLVQPVGSPLSLECTVEGTSNPNLYWYRQAAGRGLQLLFYSVGIGQISSEVPQNLSASRPQDRQFILSSKKLLLSDSGFYLCAYETGTGPANEQFFGPGTRLTVL.

This rearrangement joins TRBV7-8 to TRBJ1-5; no definite D call. Germline assignment: CDR1 SGHVS and CDR2 FQNEAQ. The length of the CDR3 is 15 residues. Trimming removed 5 bases at V and 4 bases at J, with 15 bases between. CDR3 region: CASSPDSPRNQPQHF. CDR3 DNA: TGTGCCAGCAGCCCCGATTCGCCGAGGAATCAGCCCCAGCATTTT.